These 30 T cell receptor beta chains came from one sample sequenced in a study of CD8 T cells in ankylosing spondylitis. Study observations and caveats: Blood from ankylosing spondylitis patients appeared to carry a characteristic roughly 8-variant TCR beta motif.

TCRdb ran MiXCR on the 5' RACE reads and lists one entry per CDR3 protein. Of about 500,000 distinct CDR3 sequences in the sample, about 5.7% were seen once. No antigen is known for these receptors. The material sequenced was blood, either unsorted or a sorted T cell fraction (not recorded which). The receptors shown here come from a male donor with ankylosing spondylitis.

The chain carries TRBV3-1 and TRBJ2-7; a possible D gene is TRBD1 (5 bases). Trimming left V 2 bases short and J 2 bases short, with 10 bases between. Germline loops: CDR1 LGHDT, CDR2 YNNKEL (reference sequence). The CDR3 totals 14 residues. CDR3 DNA: TGTGCCAGCAGCCAAAACGACAGAGCCTACGAGCAGTACTTC. It is translated as CASSQNDRAYEQYF.

The genes are TRBV28 and TRBJ2-1; D is possibly TRBD1 or TRBD2 (5 bases each). Germline-derived CDR1 and CDR2 are MDHEN and SYDVKM. The CDR3 is 14 residues long. V shed 7 bases and J shed 7 bases, with 17 bases lying between them. CDR3 sequence (DNA): TGTGCCAGCACCCGGGACCAGATATCGAATGAGCAGTTCTTC. Encoded protein: CASTRDQISNEQFF.

The table lists this clonotype with many counts. V is TRBV6-2 or TRBV6-3 and J is TRBJ2-1; D not resolved. CDR1 and CDR2 from the germline V gene are MNHEY and SVGEGT. The CDR3 spans 15 residues. The V gene lost 6 bases and the J gene lost 5 bases, with 17 bases spanning the gap. The DNA for the CDR3 is TGTGCCAGCAGCCGCAGACCCCGCCAGGACAATGAGCAGTTCTTC. The encoded protein is CASSRRPRQDNEQFF.

This chain links TRBV30 with TRBJ2-2; D is uncertain. CDR1 and CDR2 from the germline V gene are GTSNPN and SVGIG (reference sequence). This CDR3 has 13 residues. Trimming left V 2 bases short and J 2 bases short, with 6 bases between. The CDR3 region is CAWSWGNTGELFF. CDR3 DNA sequence: TGTGCCTGGAGTTGGGGAAACACCGGGGAGCTGTTTTTT. The variable domain in full, with the rest retrieved from reference TRBV30 and TRBJ2-2, is SQTIHQWPATLVQPVGSPLSLECTVEGTSNPNLYWYRQAAGRGLQLLFYSVGIGQISSEVPQNLSASRPQDRQFILSSKKLLLSDSGFYLCAWSWGNTGELFFGEGSRLTVL.

At least ten counts were recorded for this clonotype. The chain uses TRBV5-1 and TRBJ2-4; D gene ambiguous. CDR1 SGHRS and CDR2 YFSETQ come from the germline V gene. The CDR3 is made up of 16 amino acids. The V gene lost 4 bases and the J gene lost 1 base, with 15 bases spanning the gap. CDR3 in amino acids: CASSSRTSLAKNIQYF. CDR3 nucleotide sequence: TGCGCCAGCAGCAGTAGAACCTCCCTTGCCAAAAACATTCAGTACTTC. The entire variable domain, with the rest obtained from reference TRBV5-1 and TRBJ2-4, is as follows: KAGVTQTPRYLIKTRGQQVTLSCSPISGHRSVSWYQQTPGQGLQFLFEYFSETQRNKGNFPGRFSGRQFSNSRSEMNVSTLELGDSALYLCASSSRTSLAKNIQYFGAGTRLSVL.

This clonotype was recorded many times. J is TRBJ2-7 and V is TRBV4-2; no firm D call. This CDR3 region has 14 residues. CDR1 is LGHNA and CDR2 is YNFKEQ in the germline V gene. The V and J ends lost 1 base and 5 bases respectively, with 12 bases between them. The CDR3 coding sequence is TGTGCCAGCAGCCAAGCGGTAGGGTCCCACGAGCAGTACTTC. Its protein product is CASSQAVGSHEQYF.

V usage is TRBV28 and J usage is TRBJ2-1; 10 bases agree with TRBD2. Germline CDR1 MDHEN, CDR2 SYDVKM. The CDR3 runs 17 residues. V trimming: 3 bases; J trimming: 8 bases; junction bases outside the gene matches: 13. The chain's CDR3 is CASSFSSGGDNRDEQFF. In DNA, the CDR3 is TGTGCCAGCAGTTTCTCCAGCGGGGGGGATAACCGGGATGAGCAGTTCTTC. The variable domain in full, completed from reference TRBV28 and TRBJ2-1, reads DVKVTQSSRYLVKRTGEKVFLECVQDMDHENMFWYRQDPGLGLRLIYFSYDVKMKEKGDIPEGYSVSREKKERFSLILESASTNQTSMYLCASSFSSGGDNRDEQFFGPGTRLTVL.

There are many counts of this clonotype. The chain couples TRBV7-2 to TRBJ1-1; the D is unclear. V shed 1 base and J shed 7 bases, with 10 bases lying between them. Germline assignment: CDR1 SGHTA and CDR2 FQGNSA. The CDR3 covers 13 residues. For the CDR3, the DNA is TGTGCCAGCAGCTTAGAGGCACCGAGTGAAGCTTTCTTT. Amino acids: CASSLEAPSEAFF.

The rearrangement uses TRBV10-3 and TRBJ2-1; TRBD1 might be the D (5 bases). Germline V gene sequence: CDR1 ENHRY, CDR2 SYGVKD. The CDR3 spans 16 residues. The V and J ends lost 9 bases and 6 bases respectively, with 24 bases between them. The CDR3 region has the DNA TGTGCCATTTCTCGTTACCTGACAGAGGAGTTCAATGAGCAGTTCTTC. Translation gives CAISRYLTEEFNEQFF.

This clonotype was found many times. For the CDR3, the DNA is TGCGCCAGCAGCCCCAGGTACCAGAGTAATTCACCCCTCCACTTT. Translated, it gives CASSPRYQSNSPLHF. This chain uses TRBV4-3 with TRBJ1-6; unclear D gene. Trimming removed 4 bases from V and 6 bases from J, with 13 bases in between. Germline lookup yields CDR1 LGHNA and CDR2 YSLEER. This CDR3 is 15 amino acids long.

This clonotype was observed many times. This sequence joins TRBV20-1 and TRBJ1-1, with 11 bases matching TRBD1. Germline V lookup: CDR1 DFQATT, CDR2 SNEGSKA (reference sequence). V shed 6 bases and J 4 bases; nucleotides not matched to a gene: 4. The CDR3 extends over 13 amino acids. CDR3 DNA: TGCAGTGCAGTGGACAGGGGGCCCACTGAAGCTTTCTTT. Amino acid sequence: CSAVDRGPTEAFF.

This clonotype came up a few times. The V gene is TRBV5-1, the J gene TRBJ2-1; TRBD2 aligns across 8 bases. The CDR3 totals 16 residues. Per the germline V gene, CDR1 is SGHRS and CDR2 is YFSETQ. V was clipped by 4 bases and J by 7 bases; unmatched bases: 13. The CDR3 region is CASSRGLARIMNEQFF. The CDR3 coding sequence is TGCGCCAGCAGCAGAGGACTAGCCCGTATAATGAATGAGCAGTTCTTC.

There are many counts of this clonotype. This rearrangement joins TRBV20-1 to TRBJ2-7; 15 positions match TRBD2. The germline V gene has CDR1 DFQATT and CDR2 SNEGSKA (reference sequence). The V and J ends lost 7 bases and 3 bases, in that order; junction bases with no gene match: 13. The CDR3 is 17 residues long. The CDR3 loop reads CSVTGLAGGHEVYEQYF. CDR3 bases: TGCAGTGTCACAGGACTAGCGGGAGGGCATGAAGTCTACGAGCAGTACTTC.

This clonotype was recorded many times. The rearrangement links TRBV4-2 to TRBJ2-3; TRBD2 matches 10 bases. CDR1 and CDR2 from the germline V gene are LGHNA and YNFKEQ. The ends lost 1 base at V and 2 bases at J; junction bases unmatched: 18. This CDR3 is 21 amino acids long. The CDR3 here is CASSQGRVGLAGVPLTDTQYF. CDR3 in DNA: TGTGCCAGCAGCCAAGGTCGCGTGGGCCTAGCGGGAGTGCCTCTCACAGATACGCAGTATTTT.

CDR3: CASGIDGKETQYF. CDR3 sequence (DNA): TGTGCCAGCGGGATTGACGGGAAAGAGACCCAGTACTTC. The gene calls are TRBV2 and TRBJ2-5; perhaps TRBD2 as D (5 bases). Looked up from germline, CDR1 is SNHLY and CDR2 is FYNNEI. The ends were cut back, 8 bases at V and 3 bases at J, with 13 bases in the middle. The CDR3 contains 13 residues.

Ten or more counts support this clonotype. This chain links TRBV5-1 with TRBJ1-4; possibly TRBD1 for D (5 bases). The ends were cut back, 2 bases at V and 0 bases at J, with 8 bases in the middle. This CDR3 contains 15 residues. Germline V gene sequence: CDR1 SGHRS, CDR2 YFSETQ. The CDR3 nucleotides read TGCGCCAGCAGCTTCGGGGGGGCAACTAATGAAAAACTGTTTTTT. Its protein product is CASSFGGATNEKLFF.

This chain connects TRBV5-1 to TRBJ2-7, with D tentatively TRBD2 (6 bases). Trimming took off 4 bases at V and 4 bases at J, with 21 bases between the two ends. This CDR3 contains 16 residues. Germline values: CDR1 SGHRS, CDR2 YFSETQ. The CDR3 sequence: CASSSVIGGDLYEQYF. In nucleotides, the CDR3 is TGCGCCAGCAGCAGCGTTATAGGAGGGGACTTGTACGAGCAGTACTTC.

This clonotype was picked up a small number of times. V usage is TRBV20-1 and J usage is TRBJ2-1; 7 positions agree with TRBD1. After removal of 6 bases from V and 0 bases from J, the junction contained 5 bases not matched to a gene. The CDR3 has 14 amino acids. The germline V gene encodes CDR1 DFQATT and CDR2 SNEGSKA (reference sequence). In DNA form, the CDR3 reads TGCAGTGCCCCCACAGGGGCCTCCTACAATGAGCAGTTCTTC. Its protein is CSAPTGASYNEQFF.

This clonotype has ten or more counts. This chain links TRBV27 with TRBJ2-4; D gene uncertain. The germline V gene encodes CDR1 MNHEY and CDR2 SMNVEV (reference sequence). V was trimmed by 7 bases and J by 6 bases, leaving 13 bases between them. CDR3 length: 13 amino acids. CDR3 nucleotides: TGTGCCAGCAAAGGTCCCTTTGGAAACATTCAGTACTTC. Protein: CASKGPFGNIQYF.

On this clonotype itself: A much larger clone lies one base from this, so it may be a read error. J is TRBJ2-1 and V is TRBV27; D perhaps matches TRBD2 (6 bases). Trimming took off 5 bases at V and 9 bases at J, with 17 bases between the two ends. CDR3 length equals 14 residues. Germline-derived CDR1 and CDR2 are MNHEY and SMNVEV (reference sequence). The CDR3 sequence is CASSRRQRRGEQFF. The DNA for the CDR3 is TGTGCCAGCAGTAGAAGACAGCGGAGGGGTGAGCAGTTCTTC.

This clonotype was seen many times. The chain joins TRBV12-3 or TRBV12-4 to TRBJ1-5, with D unresolved. The CDR3 is 13 amino acids. The V and J ends lost 3 bases and 10 bases respectively, with 13 bases between them. CDR3 coding DNA: TGTGCCAGCAGTTTCAACGGAGAGGTACCCCAGCATTTT. Its translation is CASSFNGEVPQHF.

This chain uses TRBV5-1 with TRBJ2-3; possibly TRBD1 for D (6 bases). The CDR3 has 15 amino acids. V dropped 0 bases and J dropped 5 bases, with 13 bases sitting between them. In germline, CDR1 is SGHRS, CDR2 YFSETQ. This chain's CDR3 is CASSLVGGREDTQYF. The CDR3 bases are TGCGCCAGCAGCTTGGTTGGGGGCAGGGAAGATACGCAGTATTTT.

This clonotype was recorded many times. J is TRBJ1-1 and V is TRBV5-6; TRBD1 is a possible D gene (6 bases). Trimming cost V 5 bases and J 3 bases, with 17 bases left between them. This CDR3 comprises 15 residues. In germline, CDR1 is SGHDT, CDR2 YYEEEE. The DNA of the CDR3 is TGTGCCAGCAGGTACAGGGCGATCGTGGACACTGAAGCTTTCTTT. Its protein product is CASRYRAIVDTEAFF.

At least ten counts were recorded for this clonotype. As DNA, the CDR3 is TGTGCCAGCAGCCAACGGCACTTGAACACAGATACGCAGTATTTT. Its translation is CASSQRHLNTDTQYF. The rearrangement links TRBV3-1 to TRBJ2-3; D is unclear. Germline-derived CDR1 and CDR2 are LGHDT and YNNKEL (reference sequence). V lost 2 bases and J 2 bases, leaving 11 bases between the germline ends. This CDR3 region has 15 residues.

The chain links TRBV20-1 to TRBJ2-1; 8 nucleotides match TRBD2. Germline V gene sequence: CDR1 DFQATT, CDR2 SNEGSKA (reference sequence). The CDR3 has 13 amino acids. Trimming took 2 bases from V and 8 from J; bases not matched to a gene: 5. This chain's CDR3 is CSARRGGGDEQFF. CDR3 nucleotide sequence: TGCAGTGCTAGACGGGGGGGCGGCGATGAGCAGTTCTTC.

This clonotype was seen only a few times. This chain uses TRBV5-1 with TRBJ2-5; no firm D call. The CDR3 runs 13 residues. V dropped 1 base and J dropped 3 bases, with 7 bases sitting between them. Per germline, CDR1 SGHRS and CDR2 YFSETQ. This CDR3 is CASSLTHEETQYF. Written as DNA, the CDR3 is TGCGCCAGCAGCTTGACCCACGAAGAGACCCAGTACTTC. Full variable domain (missing parts from reference TRBV5-1 and TRBJ2-5): KAGVTQTPRYLIKTRGQQVTLSCSPISGHRSVSWYQQTPGQGLQFLFEYFSETQRNKGNFPGRFSGRQFSNSRSEMNVSTLELGDSALYLCASSLTHEETQYFGPGTRLLVL.

There are many counts of this clonotype. This chain connects TRBV10-3 to TRBJ2-7, with D unclear. This CDR3 has 12 residues. V was shortened by 6 bases and J by 3 bases, with 9 bases between the two germline ends. The germline CDR1 and CDR2 sequences are ENHRY and SYGVKD. The CDR3 loop is CAIRSVGYEQYF. CDR3 DNA: TGTGCCATCAGAAGTGTCGGCTACGAGCAGTACTTC.

This clonotype was observed a few times. This chain uses TRBV10-3 with TRBJ1-2, with D hard to call. Looked up from germline, CDR1 is ENHRY and CDR2 is SYGVKD. V was pared by 4 bases and J by 5 bases, with 11 bases between. The CDR3 length is 13 residues. The CDR3 DNA reads TGTGCCATCAGTGCCCCCAATAGGTATGGCTACACCTTC. This codes for CAISAPNRYGYTF.

The V and J genes are TRBV4-1 and TRBJ1-2, with 10 bases fitting TRBD1. The length of the CDR3 is 15 residues. CDR1 MGHRA and CDR2 YSYEKL come from the germline V gene. V was clipped by 4 bases and J by 5 bases; unmatched bases: 7. The DNA for the CDR3 is TGCGCCAGCAGCCTCCGGGACAGGGGAAGTTATGGCTACACCTTC. Translation: CASSLRDRGSYGYTF.

Many counts were recorded for this clonotype. This chain connects TRBV6-1 to TRBJ2-1; TRBD1 matches at 10 bases. This CDR3 has 17 amino acids. The germline V gene has CDR1 MNHNS and CDR2 SASEGT. The junction had 10 bases not matched to a gene; V was cut back by 4 bases and J by 4 bases. Written as DNA, the CDR3 is TGTGCCAGCAGTGTTCTGATGGGACAGGGGAGATACAATGAGCAGTTCTTC. Translated: CASSVLMGQGRYNEQFF.